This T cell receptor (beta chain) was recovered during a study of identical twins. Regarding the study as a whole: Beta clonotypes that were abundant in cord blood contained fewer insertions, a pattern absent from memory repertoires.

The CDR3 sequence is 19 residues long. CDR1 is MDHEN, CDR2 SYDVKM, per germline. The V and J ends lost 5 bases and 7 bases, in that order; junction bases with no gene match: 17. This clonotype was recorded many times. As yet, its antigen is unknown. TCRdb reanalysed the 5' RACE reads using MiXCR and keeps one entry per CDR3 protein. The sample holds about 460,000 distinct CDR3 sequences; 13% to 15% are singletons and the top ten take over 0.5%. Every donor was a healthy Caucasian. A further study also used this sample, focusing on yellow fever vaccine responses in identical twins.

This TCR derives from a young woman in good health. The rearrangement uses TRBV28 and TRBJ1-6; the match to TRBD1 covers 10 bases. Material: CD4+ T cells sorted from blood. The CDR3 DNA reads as TGTGCCAGCAGTCTCTCCGGGACAGGGGTCACCCGGGGAAATTCACCCCTCCACTTT. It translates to CASSLSGTGVTRGNSPLHF.